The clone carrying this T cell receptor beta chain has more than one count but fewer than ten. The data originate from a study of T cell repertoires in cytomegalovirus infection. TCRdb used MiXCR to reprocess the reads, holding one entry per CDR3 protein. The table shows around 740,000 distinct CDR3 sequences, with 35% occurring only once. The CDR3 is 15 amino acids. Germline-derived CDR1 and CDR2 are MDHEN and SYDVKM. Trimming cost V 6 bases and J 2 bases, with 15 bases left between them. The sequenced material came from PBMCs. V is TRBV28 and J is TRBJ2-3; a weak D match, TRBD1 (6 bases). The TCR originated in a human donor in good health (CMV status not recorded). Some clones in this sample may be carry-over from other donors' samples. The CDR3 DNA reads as TGTGCCAGCAGCGTACAGGGCCCTTTCACAGATACGCAGTATTTT. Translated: CASSVQGPFTDTQYF.